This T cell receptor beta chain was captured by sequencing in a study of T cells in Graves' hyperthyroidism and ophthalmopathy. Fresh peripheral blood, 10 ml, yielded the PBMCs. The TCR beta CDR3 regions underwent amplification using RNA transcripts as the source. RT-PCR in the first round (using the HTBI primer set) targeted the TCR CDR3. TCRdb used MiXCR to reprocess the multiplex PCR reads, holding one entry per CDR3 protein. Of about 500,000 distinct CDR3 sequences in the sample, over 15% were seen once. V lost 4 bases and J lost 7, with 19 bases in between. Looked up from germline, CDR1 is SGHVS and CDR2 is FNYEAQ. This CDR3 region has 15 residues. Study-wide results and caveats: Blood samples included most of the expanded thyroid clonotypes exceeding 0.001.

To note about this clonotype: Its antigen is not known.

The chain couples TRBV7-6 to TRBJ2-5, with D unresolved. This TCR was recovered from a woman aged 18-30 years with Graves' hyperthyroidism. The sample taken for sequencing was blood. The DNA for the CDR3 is TGTGCCAGCAGCTCCCCCGGCCGGAAGCAGGTGACCCAGTACTTC. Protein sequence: CASSSPGRKQVTQYF.